This entry concerns a single T cell receptor beta chain. Its antigen remains unidentified. Base qualities are not recorded, but no much larger clone differs from it by a single base. In the paper's terms, the time point label means: baseline before first vaccination. Samples from vaccinated people were obtained from the UK trials COV001 and COV002, which included a single-blind randomized controlled phase 2/3 trial of AZD1222 (ChAdOx1 nCoV-19) in healthy adults. For TCRbeta chain sequencing, PBMC samples from trial participants were taken at day 0 and at day 28 after the second dose. The CDR3 regions of human TCRbeta chains were analyzed by immunosequencing. On the study's bioinformatics: Repertoire TCRs were checked for matches against a reference library of SARS-CoV-2-specific TCRs that had been generated using the MIRA antigen-specificity platform. Breadth was defined as the fraction of unique TCRs that were SARS-CoV-2-associated, and depth was defined as the fraction of total T cells that were SARS-CoV-2-associated. Each spike-specific TCR was assigned to its reactive spike region and to a CD4 or CD8 class using the MIRA data. Log10-transformed breadth and depth values were compared by one-way ANOVA with Sidak's multiple comparisons tests. Here the immuneACCESS table is served through TCRdb, limited to in-frame sequences with V and J called. Missing clones are a known gap in these copies; in checked studies unresolved V genes cover under half, and the rest lacks a known reason. Clone size and the V and J calls come from that table; the DNA yielded D and trimming. A total of 150,000 to 200,000 clones appear in this sample, 85% to 95% of them only once. The top ten clonotypes cover roughly 2.2% of the sample.

The data are from a study of T cell responses to AZD1222 COVID-19 vaccine (dated by TCRdb to about 2021). Describing the broader study: Because spike-specific TCR depth and breadth did not differ between the two schedules, AZD1222 recipients who got a second dose at roughly 4 weeks were pooled with those who got a second dose at roughly 12 weeks. TCR sequencing was performed for some 250 trial participants, of whom approximately 200 were given two doses of AZD1222 and approximately 25 were given two doses of MenACWY control vaccine. Trial participants were enrolled by age into 18-55, 56-69 and 70-plus year subgroups, with roughly 150, 30 and 60 TCR-sequenced participants respectively. Overall study outcomes, separate from this receptor: After two AZD1222 doses, both the breadth and the depth of spike-specific TCRs were significantly higher than at day 0 and than in MenACWY recipients. Nearly half of unique spike-specific TCRs reportedly recognized epitopes outside regions mutated in the B.1.351 and B.1.1.7 variants. Most participants were white British and females outnumbered males, and the authors suggested that clonal diversity may have been underestimated. No day 14 peak-response samples were available, so repertoires were characterized only after the peak T cell response. Conclusions about previously exposed vaccinees are limited because only a handful of AZD1222 recipients were SARS-CoV-2 seropositive at baseline. In the small 56-69-year group, the increase in depth fell short of significance, most likely because of low power. CD4 TCRs associated with the vaccine covered the entire spike protein, and the dominant responses were in regions 160-218 and 743-854.

Based on the germline V gene, the CDR1 and CDR2 sequences are SGHTA and FQGTGA. V loses 2 bases at its end and J loses 3 bases; junction bases beyond the gene matches: 2. From cysteine to phenylalanine, the CDR3 is 15 amino acids long. Only the CDR3 DNA stays, 45 bases, in frame from base 1. Recombination connected TRBV7-3 to TRBJ2-3; 10 junctional bases match TRBD2. This clonotype was obtained from an adult in good health. Source: peripheral blood, taken on day 0 of AZD1222 vaccination. At the DNA level, the sequence is TGTGCCAGCAGCTTAGGGACTAGCGAGACAGATACGCAGTATTTT. Translation gives CASSLGTSETDTQYF.